The rows below give T cell receptor beta chains drawn from one sample of a study of cytomegalovirus exposure and HLA in healthy donors. This table comes from immunoSEQ multiplex PCR, and its TCRdb copy is limited to in-frame clones, with some not included. The sample table includes around 77,000 clones. Sequenced sample: PBMCs. These receptors were taken from a man aged 50-59 years in good health and CMV-seropositive. The CDR3 runs from the conserved cysteine through the conserved F or W. The D gene is left open where the match is weak.

D	V	J	CDR3	DNA
-	TRBV5-1	TRBJ2-2	CASKPDGGRGGAGELFF	TGCGCCAGCAAGCCAGACGGTGGGCGGGGAGGTGCCGGGGAGCTGTTTTTT
TRBD1	TRBV27	TRBJ1-2	CASSPLDRDLYGYTF	TGTGCCAGCAGTCCGCTGGACAGGGACCTATATGGCTACACCTTC
-	TRBV6-1	TRBJ1-1	CASSEGGADTEAFF	TGTGCCAGCAGTGAAGGGGGCGCGGACACTGAAGCTTTCTTT
TRBD2	TRBV9	TRBJ2-2	CASSTGTSAGELFF	TGTGCCAGCAGTACCGGGACTAGCGCCGGGGAGCTGTTTTTT
-	TRBV2	TRBJ1-1	CASRGSWNTEAFF	TGTGCCAGCAGGGGGAGTTGGAACACTGAAGCTTTCTTT
-	TRBV7-9	TRBJ1-4	CASSLWREKLFF	TGTGCCAGCAGCTTATGGAGGGAAAAACTGTTTTTT
-	TRBV29-1	TRBJ1-5	CSVDVEGVGNQPQHF	TGCAGCGTTGATGTCGAGGGAGTAGGCAATCAGCCCCAGCATTTT
-	TRBV19	TRBJ2-1	CASSRSYNEQFF	TGTGCCAGTAGTCGCTCCTACAATGAGCAGTTCTTC
-	TRBV5-6	TRBJ2-5	CASSSRGGGETQYF	TGTGCCAGCAGCTCAAGAGGGGGGGGAGAGACCCAGTACTTC
-	TRBV7-9	TRBJ1-2	CASSADSYGYTF	TGTGCCAGCAGCGCGGACAGCTATGGCTACACCTTC
-	TRBV5-1	TRBJ1-1	CASSWGHNTEAFF	TGCGCCAGCAGCTGGGGACACAACACTGAAGCTTTCTTT
TRBD1	TRBV18	TRBJ2-1	CASSPGQGVYNEQFF	TGTGCCAGCTCACCGGGACAGGGGGTCTACAATGAGCAGTTCTTC
-	TRBV6-1	TRBJ1-1	CASSESPGETTEAFF	TGTGCCAGCAGTGAAAGTCCAGGGGAAACCACTGAAGCTTTCTTT
TRBD2	TRBV19	TRBJ2-7	CASSGGDSSYEQYF	TGTGCCAGTAGTGGGGGGGACTCCTCCTACGAGCAGTACTTC
-	TRBV28	TRBJ1-1	CASRTAGRNTEAFF	TGTGCCAGCAGAACTGCCGGGAGGAACACTGAAGCTTTCTTT
TRBD1	TRBV2	TRBJ2-7	CASSDTRQGYEQYF	TGTGCCAGCAGTGATACGAGACAGGGCTACGAGCAGTACTTC
-	TRBV28	TRBJ2-7	CASSSTVPSYEQYF	TGTGCCAGCAGTTCCACGGTCCCCTCCTACGAGCAGTACTTC
-	TRBV5-4	TRBJ1-6	CASSLGSGGLADSPLHF	TGTGCCAGCAGCTTGGGGTCGGGGGGCCTTGCGGATTCACCCCTCCACTTT
TRBD1	TRBV27	TRBJ2-7	CASATGAVGEQYF	TGTGCCAGCGCTACAGGGGCAGTAGGGGAGCAGTACTTC
TRBD2	TRBV5-4	TRBJ2-7	CASSLQAGVESEQYF	TGTGCCAGCAGCTTGCAAGCGGGAGTTGAGAGCGAGCAGTACTTC
TRBD2	TRBV4-1	TRBJ2-1	CASSPAEGLATEQFF	TGCGCCAGCAGCCCAGCAGAGGGACTAGCAACCGAGCAGTTCTTC
TRBD1	TRBV6-6	TRBJ1-2	CASSYWTGGGYGYTF	TGTGCCAGCAGTTACTGGACAGGGGGGGGCTATGGCTACACCTTC
-	TRBV18	TRBJ1-1	CASSPTSWVGQLNTEAFF	TGTGCCAGCTCACCAACCTCTTGGGTTGGGCAGCTGAACACTGAAGCTTTCTTT
-	TRBV4-1	TRBJ1-2	CASSQEGRGDYGYTF	TGCGCCAGCAGCCAAGAGGGCAGGGGTGACTATGGCTACACCTTC
-	TRBV21-1	TRBJ1-5	CASSKASVGRMNSNQPQHF	TGTGCCAGCAGCAAAGCCTCGGTTGGCAGGATGAATAGCAATCAGCCCCAGCATTTT
-	TRBV6-1	TRBJ2-1	CASSVTGSSYNEQFF	TGTGCCAGCAGCGTTACAGGGAGCTCCTACAATGAGCAGTTCTTC
TRBD2	TRBV2	TRBJ2-2	CASSEGLASGELFF	TGTGCCAGCAGTGAGGGACTAGCGTCCGGGGAGCTGTTTTTT
TRBD2	TRBV4-2	TRBJ2-3	CASSLRTSGGTDTQYF	TGTGCCAGCAGCCTTCGGACTAGCGGGGGCACAGATACGCAGTATTTT